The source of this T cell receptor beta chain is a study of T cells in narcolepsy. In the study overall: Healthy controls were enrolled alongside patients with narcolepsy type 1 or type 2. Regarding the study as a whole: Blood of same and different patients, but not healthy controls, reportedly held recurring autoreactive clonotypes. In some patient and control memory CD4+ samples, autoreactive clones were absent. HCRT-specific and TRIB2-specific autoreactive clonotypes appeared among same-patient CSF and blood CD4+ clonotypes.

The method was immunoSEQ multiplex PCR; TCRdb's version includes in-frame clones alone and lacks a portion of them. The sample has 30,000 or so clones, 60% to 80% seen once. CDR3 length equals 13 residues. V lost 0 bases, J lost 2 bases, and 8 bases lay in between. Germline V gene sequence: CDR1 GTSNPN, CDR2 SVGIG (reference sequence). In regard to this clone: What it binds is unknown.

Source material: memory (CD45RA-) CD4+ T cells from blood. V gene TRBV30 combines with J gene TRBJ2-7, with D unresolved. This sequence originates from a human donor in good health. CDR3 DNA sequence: TGTGCCTGGAGTGTAGGAGTGCCCTACGAGCAGTACTTC. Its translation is CAWSVGVPYEQYF. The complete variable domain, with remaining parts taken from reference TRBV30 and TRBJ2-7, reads SQTIHQWPATLVQPVGSPLSLECTVEGTSNPNLYWYRQAAGRGLQLLFYSVGIGQISSEVPQNLSASRPQDRQFILSSKKLLLSDSGFYLCAWSVGVPYEQYFGPGTRLTVT.